The 23 T cell receptor beta chains below come from one sample, sequenced in a study of blood T cell repertoires in COVID-19. Profiled with immunoSEQ multiplex PCR; TCRdb holds only in-frame clones, not every one. The sample includes roughly 27,000 clones, 80% to 90% of them seen just once. Input material: peripheral blood. The receptors were gathered from a man aged 55 to 70 with acute or convalescent COVID-19.

This clone occurred once. The CDR3 region has the DNA TGTGCCAGCTCACCCGGGACAGGGGCGAGCAATTCACCCCTCCACTTT. Translating it yields CASSPGTGASNSPLHF. The chain uses TRBV18 and TRBJ1-6; TRBD1 aligns across 10 bases. The CDR3 loop spans 16 amino acids. Germline values: CDR1 KGHSH, CDR2 LQKENI. The J segment lost 7 bases and the V segment lost 3 bases, leaving 6 bases of the junction unmatched.

The V gene is TRBV18, the J gene TRBJ2-3; D not resolved. CDR1 is KGHSH, CDR2 LQKENI, per germline. This CDR3 has 13 amino acids. V lost 4 bases and J 6 bases, leaving 11 bases between the germline ends. The CDR3 bases are TGTGCCAGCTCACTATCTACCGGGGATACGCAGTATTTT. This translates into CASSLSTGDTQYF.

This chain uses TRBV5-1 with TRBJ2-5, with D perhaps TRBD2 (6 bases). Trimming cost V 4 bases and J 2 bases, with 12 bases left between them. This CDR3 region has 14 residues. Germline CDR1 SGHRS, CDR2 YFSETQ. The CDR3 protein is CASSRVGGQETQYF. CDR3 nucleotide sequence: TGCGCCAGCAGCCGTGTGGGGGGTCAAGAGACCCAGTACTTC.

The V gene is TRBV25-1, the J gene TRBJ1-6; 7 positions match TRBD1. Germline values: CDR1 MGHDK, CDR2 SYGVNS. The J segment lost 5 bases and the V segment lost 5 bases, leaving 6 bases of the junction unmatched. This CDR3 is built from 15 residues. The CDR3 spells CASSSTGANNSPLHF. CDR3 nucleotides: TGTGCCAGCAGTTCAACAGGGGCCAATAATTCACCCCTCCACTTT.

The chain employs TRBV12-5 and TRBJ1-2; TRBD1 matches 8 bases. The CDR3 spans 13 residues. The J segment lost 4 bases and the V segment lost 6 bases, leaving 4 bases of the junction unmatched. CDR1 is LGHNT, CDR2 FRNRAP, per germline. The CDR3 here is CASGPDRGYGYTF. As DNA, the CDR3 is TGTGCTAGTGGACCCGACAGGGGCTATGGCTACACCTTC.

The V call is TRBV18, the J call TRBJ2-1, with TRBD1 matching 8 bases. The germline CDR1 and CDR2 sequences are KGHSH and LQKENI. The length of the CDR3 is 18 residues. V lost 6 bases and J lost 0; bases outside the gene matches: 13. The CDR3 sequence is CASSQERGQVSSYNEQFF. The CDR3 nucleotides read TGTGCCAGCTCCCAAGAACGGGGACAGGTGAGCTCCTACAATGAGCAGTTCTTC.

This clone was seen a single time. The chain links TRBV6-5 to TRBJ1-2; 9 nucleotides align to TRBD1. V was pared by 5 bases and J by 4 bases, with 8 bases of the junction left unmatched. The CDR3 consists of 15 residues. The germline CDR1 and CDR2 sequences are MNHEY and SVGAGI. Written as DNA, the CDR3 is TGTGCCAGCAGTCAAAGACAGGGGGACGGCTATGGCTACACCTTC. This sequence encodes CASSQRQGDGYGYTF.

In its sample, this clone was seen a few times. This chain links TRBV6-5 with TRBJ1-1; weak D call: TRBD1 (6 bases). The germline V gene has CDR1 MNHEY and CDR2 SVGAGI. The CDR3 extends over 14 amino acids. Trimming took 6 bases from V and 1 from J, leaving 12 bases between them. The CDR3 here is CASRGQLGNTEAFF. Here the CDR3 DNA reads TGTGCCAGCAGAGGACAGTTAGGGAACACTGAAGCTTTCTTT.

The chain is built from TRBV7-2 and TRBJ2-5; TRBD2 aligns across 13 bases. J lost 5 bases, V lost 4 bases, and 4 bases had no gene match. CDR1 is SGHTA and CDR2 is FQGNSA in the germline V gene. CDR3 size: 15 residues. The CDR3 loop is CASSSTSGRGETQYF. CDR3 bases: TGTGCCAGCAGCTCAACTAGCGGGAGGGGGGAGACCCAGTACTTC.

This chain joins TRBV10-3 and TRBJ2-3; a possible D gene is TRBD1 (5 bases). V was pared by 2 bases and J by 1 base, with 13 bases between. Germline V gene lookup returns CDR1 ENHRY and CDR2 SYGVKD. The CDR3 is 16 residues long. The DNA of the CDR3 is TGTGCCATCAGTGAGCCGAAGGGGTGGGGCACAGATACGCAGTATTTT. Translation: CAISEPKGWGTDTQYF.

This clone was recorded once. This chain joins TRBV10-1 and TRBJ2-3; TRBD2 matches 11 bases. CDR1 and CDR2 from the germline V gene are WNHNN and SYGVQD (reference sequence). This CDR3 contains 16 residues. The V and J ends lost 2 bases and 5 bases, in that order; junction bases with no gene match: 6. CDR3 DNA: TGCGCCAGCAGTGAGGAGACTAGCGGGGAGCTAGATACGCAGTATTTT. Translated: CASSEETSGELDTQYF.

The CDR3 coding sequence is TGTGCCAGCACCTTGGGGGGGTGGGAAAATCAGCCCCAGCATTTT. This encodes CASTLGGWENQPQHF. The V gene is TRBV28, the J gene TRBJ1-5, with D perhaps TRBD1 (5 bases). V gave up 7 bases and J gave up 4 bases, with 17 bases separating them. Germline V gene data show CDR1 as MDHEN and CDR2 as SYDVKM. This CDR3 comprises 15 residues.

This clone has only one observation. This rearrangement joins TRBV5-4 to TRBJ2-5; 11 bases fit TRBD1. This CDR3 region has 16 residues. The junction had 11 bases not matched to a gene; V was cut back by 5 bases and J by 5 bases. The V gene's germline CDR1 is SGHNT and CDR2 YYREEE (reference sequence). CDR3 amino acids: CASSWTGGVKWETQYF. The CDR3 DNA reads as TGTGCCAGCAGTTGGACAGGGGGCGTCAAATGGGAGACCCAGTACTTC.

This clone was counted only a few times. This chain links TRBV27 with TRBJ2-7; a weak D match, TRBD2 (7 bases). Germline CDR1 reads MNHEY; CDR2 reads SMNVEV (reference sequence). This CDR3 region has 15 residues. V was trimmed by 3 bases and J by 3 bases, leaving 15 bases between them. The CDR3 is CASSLGGGPGYEQYF. As DNA, the CDR3 is TGTGCCAGCAGTTTGGGAGGGGGGCCCGGCTACGAGCAGTACTTC.

This chain uses TRBV5-1 with TRBJ2-3, with 10 bases identical to TRBD2. The CDR3 totals 15 residues. Germline V lookup: CDR1 SGHRS, CDR2 YFSETQ. The V gene end was trimmed by 4 bases and the J gene end by 7 bases; junction bases not matched to a gene: 9. This chain's CDR3 is CASSPSSGGLNTQYF. For the CDR3, the DNA is TGCGCCAGCAGCCCCTCTAGCGGGGGTCTGAATACGCAGTATTTT.

This clone was seen only once. The chain combines TRBV27 with TRBJ1-6, with D possibly being TRBD1 (6 bases). The V and J ends lost 6 bases and 5 bases respectively, with 11 bases between them. Germline CDR1 reads MNHEY; CDR2 reads SMNVEV (reference sequence). The CDR3 extends over 14 amino acids. The CDR3 nucleotides read TGTGCCAGCAGGGTTGGACAGAATAATTCACCCCTCCACTTT. The encoded protein is CASRVGQNNSPLHF.

The chain has TRBV7-2 and TRBJ1-2; no definite D call. This CDR3 is 13 amino acids long. V lost 5 bases to trimming and J lost 8 bases, with 15 bases between them. Germline assignment: CDR1 SGHTA and CDR2 FQGNSA. CDR3 sequence reads: CASSQPPKRGYTF. The CDR3 DNA is TGTGCCAGCAGCCAACCGCCTAAGAGAGGCTACACCTTC.

The chain couples TRBV11-3 to TRBJ2-1; D is ambiguous. The CDR3 is 16 residues long. Trimming removed 5 bases from V and 1 base from J, with 15 bases in between. Germline V gene data show CDR1 as SGHNT and CDR2 as YENEEA. CDR3 sequence reads: CASSQGGPGSYNEQFF. The CDR3 bases are TGTGCCAGCAGCCAAGGTGGCCCCGGGTCCTACAATGAGCAGTTCTTC.

This clone was seen only a few times. V usage is TRBV4-1 and J usage is TRBJ2-1; D not resolved. CDR3 length: 16 amino acids. V shed 1 base and J shed 2 bases, with 12 bases lying between them. CDR1 and CDR2 from the germline V gene are MGHRA and YSYEKL. This chain's CDR3 is CASSQVDMITYNEQFF. The CDR3 DNA follows: TGCGCCAGCAGCCAAGTTGACATGATAACCTACAATGAGCAGTTCTTC.

The genes are TRBV3-1 (or the pseudogene TRBV3-2) and TRBJ2-5; 11 bases line up with TRBD2. Germline CDR1 reads LGHDT; CDR2 reads YNNKEL (reference sequence). With 1 base clipped from V and 2 bases from J, the junction kept 0 bases outside the gene matches. The CDR3 has 15 amino acids. In DNA form, the CDR3 reads TGTGCCAGCAGCCAAGCTAGCGGGGGGCAAGAGACCCAGTACTTC. Residues: CASSQASGGQETQYF.

The genes are TRBV6-5 and TRBJ1-2, with 9 positions matching TRBD1. After removal of 6 bases from V and 6 bases from J, the junction contained 5 bases not matched to a gene. Germline CDR1 reads MNHEY; CDR2 reads SVGAGI. The CDR3 is 13 residues long. The CDR3 here is CASSTGGLDGYTF. The CDR3 coding sequence is TGTGCCAGCAGCACAGGGGGCTTAGATGGCTACACCTTC.

V is TRBV28 and J is TRBJ1-1, with 9 bases identical to TRBD1. This CDR3 contains 16 residues. Germline-derived CDR1 and CDR2 are MDHEN and SYDVKM. The V segment lost 4 bases and the J segment 1 base; nucleotides outside the gene matches: 7. CDR3 in DNA: TGTGCCAGCAGTTCGGGACAGGGATTTAGGAACACTGAAGCTTTCTTT. It codes for CASSSGQGFRNTEAFF.

This chain joins TRBV19 and TRBJ2-7; TRBD1 is a possible D gene (6 bases). The V end was cut by 5 bases, the J end by 0 bases, with 17 bases between. Germline values: CDR1 LNHDA, CDR2 SQIVND (reference sequence). The CDR3 has 16 residues. The CDR3 protein is CASSLTSRGFSYEQYF. The CDR3 nucleotides read TGTGCCAGTAGTCTAACATCCAGGGGTTTCTCCTACGAGCAGTACTTC.